The 30 T cell receptor beta chains reported below all come from one sample, sequenced in a study of technical replicates of blood from a few donors. The repertoire was sequenced with immunoSEQ multiplex PCR; TCRdb's copy has only in-frame clones and lacks some. The table shows around 84,000 clones, with 95% to 98% occurring only once. Sequencing input: T cells isolated from PBMCs. The receptors come from a human donor in good health.

J is TRBJ2-5 and V is TRBV10-3, with 12 bases identical to TRBD2. Trimming at V came to 3 bases and at J to 4 bases, leaving 3 bases not matched to a gene. Germline V gene data show CDR1 as ENHRY and CDR2 as SYGVKD. The CDR3 length is 15 residues. CDR3 DNA sequence: TGTGCCATCAGTGATCTAGCGGGAGGGCCAGAGACCCAGTACTTC. Residues: CAISDLAGGPETQYF.

The rearrangement joins TRBV25-1 to TRBJ1-1, with 10 bases fitting TRBD1. The CDR3 is made up of 17 amino acids. V lost 1 base and J lost 2; bases outside the gene matches: 7. The germline V gene has CDR1 MGHDK and CDR2 SYGVNS. The CDR3 loop is CASSELGTGEINTEAFF. Here the CDR3 DNA reads TGTGCCAGCAGTGAATTAGGGACAGGGGAGATCAACACTGAAGCTTTCTTT. Full variable domain (rest looked up from reference TRBV25-1 and TRBJ1-1): EADIYQTPRYLVIGTGKKITLECSQTMGHDKMYWYQQDPGMELHLIHYSYGVNSTEKGDLSSESTVSRIRTEHFPLTLESARPSHTSQYLCASSELGTGEINTEAFFGQGTRLTVV.

V usage is TRBV2 and J usage is TRBJ1-4; 9 bases map to TRBD1. This CDR3 has 14 residues. CDR1 is SNHLY and CDR2 is FYNNEI in the germline V gene. V gave up 6 bases and J gave up 7 bases; unmatched junction bases: 6. CDR3 coding DNA: TGTGCCAGCAGAGGACAGGGGTCGCTTGAAAAACTGTTTTTT. It encodes CASRGQGSLEKLFF.

This clone is a singleton in its sample. The CDR3 loop is CASTWAQGTTEAFF. CDR3 DNA: TGTGCCAGCACCTGGGCGCAGGGTACCACTGAAGCTTTCTTT. The rearrangement uses TRBV5-4 and TRBJ1-1; D might be TRBD1 (5 bases). V lost 6 bases to trimming and J lost 4 bases, with 16 bases between them. Per germline, CDR1 SGHNT and CDR2 YYREEE (reference sequence). CDR3 length equals 14 residues.

The chain employs TRBV2 and TRBJ1-4; D is perhaps TRBD1 (6 bases). In germline, CDR1 is SNHLY, CDR2 FYNNEI. The CDR3 totals 16 residues. With 2 bases removed from V and 11 bases from J, the gap between germline ends came to 21 bases. Here the CDR3 DNA reads TGTGCCAGCAGTGAAACAGGGAGTTTATTATTCGGGAAACTGTTTTTT. Its protein is CASSETGSLLFGKLFF. Full variable domain (missing parts from reference TRBV2 and TRBJ1-4): EPEVTQTPSHQVTQMGQEVILRCVPISNHLYFYWYRQILGQKVEFLVSFYNNEISEKSEIFDDQFSVERPDGSNFTLKIRSTKLEDSAMYFCASSETGSLLFGKLFFGSGTQLSVL.

The chain has TRBV30 and TRBJ1-5, with D perhaps matching TRBD1 (5 bases). The germline V and J ends were trimmed by 3 bases and 6 bases, with 15 bases remaining between them. The CDR3 is 14 residues long. The germline CDR1 and CDR2 sequences are GTSNPN and SVGIG (reference sequence). The CDR3 here is CAWRILRASQPQHF. CDR3 nucleotide sequence: TGTGCCTGGAGGATACTCAGGGCAAGTCAGCCCCAGCATTTT.

V is TRBV6-1 and J is TRBJ1-4; tentative D call: TRBD1 (6 bases). The V end was cut by 2 bases, the J end by 4 bases, with 11 bases between. Germline values: CDR1 MNHNS, CDR2 SASEGT. CDR3 length: 15 amino acids. CDR3 sequence (DNA): TGTGCCAGCAGTGAATTTGGGACAAGTAATGAAAAACTGTTTTTT. Residues: CASSEFGTSNEKLFF.

This rearrangement joins TRBV4-1 to TRBJ1-1; 7 bases fit TRBD1. CDR1 MGHRA and CDR2 YSYEKL come from the germline V gene. Trimming at V came to 3 bases and at J to 10 bases, leaving 5 bases not matched to a gene. CDR3 size: 12 residues. Here the CDR3 reads CASSQPTGPAFF. CDR3 DNA: TGCGCCAGCAGCCAGCCGACAGGGCCAGCTTTCTTT.

The rearrangement links TRBV10-3 to TRBJ1-1; D perhaps matches TRBD1 (5 bases). V dropped 6 bases and J dropped 3 bases, with 20 bases sitting between them. There are 16 residues in the CDR3. Per the germline V gene, CDR1 is ENHRY and CDR2 is SYGVKD. The CDR3 loop reads CAISGDARGGDTEAFF. CDR3 nucleotides: TGTGCCATCAGCGGGGACGCCCGTGGAGGGGACACTGAAGCTTTCTTT.

The chain has TRBV27 and TRBJ2-2; 8 positions match TRBD1. CDR1 is MNHEY and CDR2 is SMNVEV in the germline V gene (reference sequence). The CDR3 extends over 16 amino acids. J lost 6 bases, V lost 8 bases, and 14 bases had no gene match. The CDR3 here is CASSLSGTGYAGELFF. CDR3 DNA: TGTGCCAGCTCGCTATCGGGGACAGGTTACGCCGGGGAGCTGTTTTTT.

In this sample, this clone turned up once. This chain links TRBV6-1 with TRBJ2-7; D is ambiguous. V was cut by 0 bases and J by 6 bases, with 18 bases left in between. Germline CDR1 and CDR2: MNHNS and SASEGT. This CDR3 is built from 16 residues. CDR3 bases: TGTGCCAGCAGTGAAGCTCAGACAATTTCCGAAGGCGAGCAGTACTTC. Its translation: CASSEAQTISEGEQYF.

The genes are TRBV28 and TRBJ2-5, with D perhaps matching TRBD2 (6 bases). CDR1 and CDR2 (germline): MDHEN, SYDVKM. This CDR3 is built from 14 residues. V lost 5 bases and J lost 2, with 12 bases in between. CDR3 coding DNA: TGTGCCAGCAGTAGATTTAGCGGTCAAGAGACCCAGTACTTC. Encoded protein: CASSRFSGQETQYF.

The DNA for the CDR3 is TGTGCCAGCACCCCGTTATACTCTGGAAACACCATATATTTT. This gives the protein CASTPLYSGNTIYF. The J gene is TRBJ1-3, the V gene TRBV28; D unresolved. The CDR3 is made up of 14 amino acids. The V gene's germline CDR1 is MDHEN and CDR2 SYDVKM. Deletions cut 7 bases from V and 0 bases from J, with 10 bases between.

The genes are TRBV6-1 and TRBJ1-1; D call uncertain. Germline values: CDR1 MNHNS, CDR2 SASEGT. The V end lost 7 bases, the J end lost 1 base, and 16 bases lay between the germline ends. The length of the CDR3 is 15 residues. CDR3 DNA: TGTGCCAGCAAATCCCCGACTTCGGCGAACACTGAAGCTTTCTTT. This sequence encodes CASKSPTSANTEAFF.

V is TRBV28 and J is TRBJ2-1, with TRBD2 identical over 7 bases. The germline gives CDR1 MDHEN, CDR2 SYDVKM. This CDR3 is built from 16 residues. V lost 6 bases, J lost 2 bases, and 10 bases stayed unmatched. Here the CDR3 reads CASSPRPAGTYNEQFF. CDR3 in DNA: TGTGCCAGCAGCCCCAGGCCAGCGGGGACCTACAATGAGCAGTTCTTC.

The chain recombines TRBV28 with TRBJ2-7, with 9 bases identical to TRBD2. The CDR3 contains 14 residues. With 5 bases clipped from V and 8 bases from J, the junction kept 10 bases outside the gene matches. Per the germline V gene, CDR1 is MDHEN and CDR2 is SYDVKM. DNA of the CDR3: TGTGCCAGCAGTATGAGCGGGGGGTCTGAGCAGCAGTACTTC. Protein: CASSMSGGSEQQYF. Using reference TRBV28 and TRBJ2-7 for the parts outside the CDR3, the full variable domain is DVKVTQSSRYLVKRTGEKVFLECVQDMDHENMFWYRQDPGLGLRLIYFSYDVKMKEKGDIPEGYSVSREKKERFSLILESASTNQTSMYLCASSMSGGSEQQYFGPGTRLTVT.

The chain combines TRBV14 with TRBJ2-2; D is unclear. The CDR3 is made up of 13 amino acids. Trimming cost V 1 base and J 5 bases, with 5 bases left between them. Looked up from germline, CDR1 is SGHDN and CDR2 is FVKESK. The CDR3 loop is CASSQATTGELFF. CDR3 bases: TGTGCCAGCAGCCAAGCCACTACCGGGGAGCTGTTTTTT.

The chain combines TRBV28 with TRBJ2-4; TRBD1 agrees at 8 bases. There are 12 residues in the CDR3. Per the germline V gene, CDR1 is MDHEN and CDR2 is SYDVKM. V shed 10 bases, J shed 6 bases, and the junction held 5 bases outside the gene matches. This chain's CDR3 is CATGTGRNIQYF. In DNA, the CDR3 is TGTGCCACCGGGACAGGAAGAAACATTCAGTACTTC. Using reference TRBV28 and TRBJ2-4 for the parts outside the CDR3, the full variable domain is DVKVTQSSRYLVKRTGEKVFLECVQDMDHENMFWYRQDPGLGLRLIYFSYDVKMKEKGDIPEGYSVSREKKERFSLILESASTNQTSMYLCATGTGRNIQYFGAGTRLSVL.

This rearrangement joins TRBV21-1 to TRBJ2-7; TRBD2, the table's D call, lacks a check against the DNA. TRBV21-1 is given as a pseudogene. The CDR3 sequence is 11 residues long. CDR3 bases: TGTGCCAGCAGGAGGGTCTACGAGCAGTACTTC. Encoded protein: CASRRVYEQYF.

This rearrangement joins TRBV4-1 to TRBJ1-1; 9 bases line up with TRBD1. Trimming at V came to 4 bases and at J to 10 bases, leaving 10 bases not matched to a gene. CDR3 length: 14 residues. The V gene's germline CDR1 is MGHRA and CDR2 YSYEKL. DNA for the CDR3: TGCGCCAGCAGCCCTCCGGACAGGGGAATCACAGCTTTCTTT. As protein: CASSPPDRGITAFF.

The chain has TRBV7-2 and TRBJ2-2; D not certain. The germline V gene encodes CDR1 SGHTA and CDR2 FQGNSA. V lost 1 base, J lost 7 bases, and 4 bases lay in between. The CDR3 runs to 12 residues. The CDR3 spells CASSLVRGELFF. The CDR3, as DNA: TGTGCCAGCAGCTTAGTGCGCGGGGAGCTGTTTTTT.

This sequence joins TRBV29-1 and TRBJ2-1; 12 bases fit TRBD2. Germline CDR1 is SQVTM and CDR2 is ANQGSEA. The CDR3 loop spans 20 amino acids. The trim removed 0 bases at V and 1 base at J, leaving 13 bases unmatched. The CDR3 bases are TGCAGCGTTGAAGATAGTCCCCAGCAGACTAGCGGGAGTTCCTACAATGAGCAGTTCTTC. It is translated as CSVEDSPQQTSGSSYNEQFF.

The chain joins TRBV14 to TRBJ2-3; 9 bases agree with TRBD2. This CDR3 spans 14 amino acids. Germline V lookup: CDR1 SGHDN, CDR2 FVKESK. V trimming: 0 bases; J trimming: 11 bases; junction bases outside the gene matches: 6. The CDR3 reads CASSQDLAGPRQYF. The CDR3 coding sequence is TGTGCCAGCAGCCAAGATCTAGCGGGGCCAAGGCAGTATTTT.

This chain joins TRBV27 and TRBJ2-7; D perhaps matches TRBD1 (6 bases). The CDR3 has 13 amino acids. Trimming stripped 2 bases from V and 5 bases from J, with 10 bases between. Germline CDR1 is MNHEY and CDR2 is SMNVEV (reference sequence). The CDR3 spells CASSLGTNNEQYF. The CDR3 region has the DNA TGTGCCAGCAGTTTAGGGACAAACAACGAGCAGTACTTC.

This chain uses TRBV7-2 with TRBJ2-5, with 7 positions matching TRBD2. V lost 5 bases to trimming and J lost 3 bases; unmatched junction nucleotides: 9. The CDR3 runs to 15 residues. The germline gives CDR1 SGHTA, CDR2 FQGNSA. CDR3 in DNA: TGTGCCAGCAGCCTAAACCGGGGGGTTAAAGAGACCCAGTACTTC. This encodes CASSLNRGVKETQYF. The full variable domain, its missing parts supplied by reference TRBV7-2 and TRBJ2-5, is GAGVSQSPSNKVTEKGKDVELRCDPISGHTALYWYRQSLGQGLEFLIYFQGNSAPDKSGLPSDRFSAERTGGSVSTLTIQRTQQEDSAVYLCASSLNRGVKETQYFGPGTRLLVL.

The chain couples TRBV28 to TRBJ2-1; the D gene is possibly TRBD1 (8 bases). Germline-derived CDR1 and CDR2 are MDHEN and SYDVKM. The ends were cut back, 5 bases at V and 5 bases at J, with 16 bases in the middle. The CDR3 loop spans 15 amino acids. The CDR3 spells CASSQSGTGNNEQFF. CDR3 DNA sequence: TGTGCCAGCAGTCAAAGCGGGACAGGTAACAATGAGCAGTTCTTC.

This chain uses TRBV5-1 with TRBJ2-2, with TRBD2 matching over 13 bases. CDR3 length: 17 residues. The V and J ends lost 6 bases and 6 bases, in that order; junction bases with no gene match: 11. CDR1 and CDR2 from the germline V gene are SGHRS and YFSETQ. The CDR3 reads CASTGLAGNGVAGELFF. The CDR3 DNA sequence: TGCGCCAGCACGGGACTAGCGGGAAACGGGGTAGCCGGGGAGCTGTTTTTT.

This clone appeared once. The chain couples TRBV6-4 to TRBJ1-2; D is ambiguous. Germline CDR1 and CDR2: MRHNA and SNTAGT. This CDR3 has 13 residues. V was shortened by 2 bases and J by 4 bases, with 8 bases between the two germline ends. The CDR3 region has the DNA TGTGCCAGCAGTGACAACAGTCCCTATGGCTACACCTTC. Translated: CASSDNSPYGYTF.

The chain uses TRBV28 and TRBJ2-2; TRBD2 is a possible D gene (5 bases). CDR3 length: 15 residues. The V gene's germline CDR1 is MDHEN and CDR2 SYDVKM. V was cut by 3 bases and J by 5 bases, with 13 bases left in between. CDR3 residues: CASSFMGERTGELFF. For the CDR3, the DNA is TGTGCCAGCAGTTTTATGGGAGAAAGGACCGGGGAGCTGTTTTTT.

The gene calls are TRBV30 and TRBJ2-1; TRBD2 agrees at 13 bases. Per the germline V gene, CDR1 is GTSNPN and CDR2 is SVGIG (reference sequence). This CDR3 has 16 amino acids. Unmatched junction bases numbered 13, after V lost 5 bases and J lost 9 bases. The CDR3: CAWEVGTSGGAGEQFF. CDR3 bases: TGTGCCTGGGAGGTCGGTACTAGCGGGGGGGCAGGTGAGCAGTTCTTC.